This T cell receptor beta chain was identified during a study of blood T cell repertoires in COVID-19. Original processing notes: Amplifying reference gene primers gave estimates of nucleated cell counts. Some clones are missing from TCRdb's copy, which holds only in-frame ones; the method was immunoSEQ multiplex PCR. The V and J calls and clone size are taken from that table; D and trimming were inferred from the DNA. This table holds about 280,000 clones, around 85% found once. The table lists this clone with a count of one. The study assigned cohorts using participant-reported clinical history. In Cohort 3, a recovered donor had either two negative PCRs, clearance, or symptom resolution. The sequenced sample was PBMCs or T cells enriched from blood (not recorded which). The receptor was isolated from a woman in her fifties or sixties who had recovered from COVID-19.

Here the CDR3 reads CASSRGQGIYNEQFF. The CDR3 nucleotides read TGTGCCAGCTCCCGCGGACAGGGGATCTACAATGAGCAGTTCTTC. The chain is built from TRBV18 and TRBJ2-1, with 9 bases identical to TRBD1. Trimming removed 6 bases from V and 3 bases from J; junction bases left unmatched: 6. CDR3 length: 15 residues. The germline V gene encodes CDR1 KGHSH and CDR2 LQKENI.